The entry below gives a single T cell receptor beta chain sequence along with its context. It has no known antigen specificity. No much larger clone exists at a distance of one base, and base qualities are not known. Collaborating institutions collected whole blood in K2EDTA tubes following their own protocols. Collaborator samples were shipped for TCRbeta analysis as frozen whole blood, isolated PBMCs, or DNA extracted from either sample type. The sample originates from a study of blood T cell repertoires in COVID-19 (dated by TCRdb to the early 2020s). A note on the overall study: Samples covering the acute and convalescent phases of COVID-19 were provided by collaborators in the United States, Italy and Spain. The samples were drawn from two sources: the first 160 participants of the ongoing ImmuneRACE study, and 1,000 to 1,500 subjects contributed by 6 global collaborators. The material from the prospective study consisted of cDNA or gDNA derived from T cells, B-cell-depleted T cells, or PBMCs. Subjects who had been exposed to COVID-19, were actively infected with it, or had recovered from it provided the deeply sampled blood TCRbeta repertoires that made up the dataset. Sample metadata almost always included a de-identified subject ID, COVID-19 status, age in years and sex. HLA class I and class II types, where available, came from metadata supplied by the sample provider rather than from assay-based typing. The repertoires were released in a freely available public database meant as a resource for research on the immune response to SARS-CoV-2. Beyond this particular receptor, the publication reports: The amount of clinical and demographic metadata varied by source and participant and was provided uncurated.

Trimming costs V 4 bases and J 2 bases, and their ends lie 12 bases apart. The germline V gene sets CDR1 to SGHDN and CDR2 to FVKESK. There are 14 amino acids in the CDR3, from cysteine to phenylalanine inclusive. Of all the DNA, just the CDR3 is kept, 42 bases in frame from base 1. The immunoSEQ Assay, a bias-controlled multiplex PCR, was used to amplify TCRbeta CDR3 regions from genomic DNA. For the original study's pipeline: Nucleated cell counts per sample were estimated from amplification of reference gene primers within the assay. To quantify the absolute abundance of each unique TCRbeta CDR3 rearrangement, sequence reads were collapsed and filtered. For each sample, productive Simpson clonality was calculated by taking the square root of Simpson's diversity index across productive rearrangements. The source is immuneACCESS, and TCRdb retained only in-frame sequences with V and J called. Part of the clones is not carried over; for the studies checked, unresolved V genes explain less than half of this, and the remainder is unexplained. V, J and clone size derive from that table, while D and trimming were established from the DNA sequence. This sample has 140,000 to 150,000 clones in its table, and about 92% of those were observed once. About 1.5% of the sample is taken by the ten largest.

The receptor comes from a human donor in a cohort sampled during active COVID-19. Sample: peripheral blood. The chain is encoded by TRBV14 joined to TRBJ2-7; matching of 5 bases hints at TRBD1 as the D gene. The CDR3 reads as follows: CASSLIPQAYEQYF. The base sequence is TGTGCCAGCAGCCTCATTCCACAGGCCTACGAGCAGTACTTC.